These 20 T cell receptor beta chains were sequenced from one sample in a study of T cell responses to AZD1222 COVID-19 vaccine. Profiling relied on immunoSEQ multiplex PCR, and the TCRdb table lists in-frame clones only, not all of them. This table holds some 40,000 clones, around 80% found once. This sample comprised peripheral blood, obtained on day 0 of AZD1222 vaccination. These receptor sequences come from an adult in good health.

This rearrangement joins TRBV28 to TRBJ1-2; D remains ambiguous. Trimming stripped 6 bases from V and 5 bases from J, with 7 bases between. This CDR3 is built from 11 residues. CDR1 and CDR2 from the germline V gene are MDHEN and SYDVKM. The DNA of the CDR3 is TGTGCCAGCAGCGCCCGGTATGGCTACACCTTC. As protein: CASSARYGYTF.

The chain uses TRBV5-1 and TRBJ1-5; possibly TRBD1 for D (6 bases). V was pared by 3 bases and J by 6 bases, with 13 bases between. The CDR3 covers 14 residues. The V gene's germline CDR1 is SGHRS and CDR2 YFSETQ. The CDR3 DNA sequence: TGCGCCAGCAGCTCGGATCGAGGGGGTCAGCCCCAGCATTTT. Translation: CASSSDRGGQPQHF.

Only a few counts were recorded for this clone. The chain employs TRBV6-5 and TRBJ1-1; TRBD1 might be the D (6 bases). Looked up from germline, CDR1 is MNHEY and CDR2 is SVGAGI. The length of the CDR3 is 16 residues. V gave up 4 bases and J gave up 3 bases, with 18 bases separating them. CDR3 DNA sequence: TGTGCCAGCAGTTCGTCGGCCGGACAGACCTACACTGAAGCTTTCTTT. It is translated as CASSSSAGQTYTEAFF.

The chain employs TRBV27 and TRBJ1-2; D perhaps matches TRBD1 (6 bases). Germline assignment: CDR1 MNHEY and CDR2 SMNVEV (reference sequence). This CDR3 is 13 amino acids long. Trimming took off 7 bases at V and 6 bases at J, with 15 bases between the two ends. The CDR3 DNA follows: TGTGCCAGCAAAGGGGGATTGCGCGATGGCTACACCTTC. Amino acids: CASKGGLRDGYTF.

The chain combines TRBV11-2 with TRBJ2-5; the D gene is possibly TRBD1 (6 bases). CDR3 size: 13 residues. Germline V CDR1 and CDR2: SGHAT, FQNNGV. V lost 5 bases, J lost 1 base, and 8 bases lay in between. The CDR3 here is CASSADSQETQYF. As DNA, the CDR3 is TGTGCCAGCAGCGCGGACAGCCAAGAGACCCAGTACTTC.

V usage is TRBV9 and J usage is TRBJ1-6; 9 bases agree with TRBD1. The trim removed 3 bases at V and 9 bases at J, leaving 7 bases unmatched. The CDR3 runs 15 residues. Germline V gene lookup returns CDR1 SGDLS and CDR2 YYNGEE. The CDR3 sequence is CASSARDRDLSPLHF. The CDR3 DNA sequence: TGTGCCAGCAGCGCCCGGGACAGGGATCTTTCACCCCTCCACTTT.

This clone turned up a few times. This sequence joins TRBV5-4 and TRBJ1-2; a weak D match, TRBD1 (6 bases). Germline CDR1 reads SGHNT; CDR2 reads YYREEE (reference sequence). The CDR3 contains 14 residues. V was pared by 5 bases and J by 2 bases, with 13 bases between. The DNA for the CDR3 is TGTGCCAGCAGTCCGGCGGGGGCAAACTATGGCTACACCTTC. Its translation: CASSPAGANYGYTF.

V usage is TRBV12-3 or TRBV12-4 and J usage is TRBJ1-1; TRBD1 might be the D (5 bases). Trimming left V 5 bases short and J 2 bases short, with 9 bases between. This CDR3 contains 13 residues. The CDR3 loop reads CASSPGLNTEAFF. The CDR3 region has the DNA TGTGCCAGCAGTCCAGGGCTCAACACTGAAGCTTTCTTT.

This clone was seen only a few times. This chain links TRBV10-1 with TRBJ2-2; D gene uncertain. V lost 4 bases and J 6 bases, leaving 9 bases between the germline ends. The CDR3 spans 13 residues. The V gene's germline CDR1 is WNHNN and CDR2 SYGVQD (reference sequence). Here the CDR3 reads CASSGDTAGELFF. In DNA, the CDR3 is TGCGCCAGCAGTGGAGATACTGCCGGGGAGCTGTTTTTT.

Here the CDR3 reads CASSTSGWNTEAFF. The CDR3 nucleotides are TGTGCCAGCTCAACGTCAGGGTGGAATACTGAAGCTTTCTTT. The rearrangement links TRBV18 to TRBJ1-1; maybe TRBD1 (5 bases). There are 14 residues in the CDR3. CDR1 and CDR2 from the germline V gene are KGHSH and LQKENI. Trimming pared 5 bases from V and 5 bases from J, leaving 15 bases between.

This chain links TRBV19 with TRBJ1-5; the D gene is possibly TRBD1 (6 bases). This CDR3 is 15 amino acids long. V lost 5 bases, J lost 6 bases, and 17 bases lay in between. Germline V lookup: CDR1 LNHDA, CDR2 SQIVND (reference sequence). CDR3 sequence reads: CASSPPAPGAQPQHF. The CDR3 DNA reads TGTGCCAGTAGTCCCCCGGCGCCAGGGGCTCAGCCCCAGCATTTT.

The chain joins TRBV18 to TRBJ1-4, with D tentatively TRBD1 (6 bases). Trimming cost V 5 bases and J 7 bases, with 14 bases left between them. This CDR3 has 14 amino acids. Germline lookup yields CDR1 KGHSH and CDR2 LQKENI. The CDR3 sequence: CASSGQNKGEKLFF. Here the CDR3 DNA reads TGTGCCAGCTCAGGACAGAATAAAGGTGAAAAACTGTTTTTT.

This chain uses TRBV21-1 with TRBJ1-1; the D call of TRBD1 is as the table states it, not checked on the DNA. TRBV21-1 is labeled a pseudogene. There are 18 residues in the CDR3. The CDR3 bases are TGTGCCAGCAGCAATTTTCGAGGACAGGGGCCAACGGACACTGAAGCTTTCTTT. Its protein is CASSNFRGQGPTDTEAFF.

V and J are TRBV5-1 and TRBJ1-5; no definite D call. Between the trimmed V and J ends, which lost 4 bases and 2 bases, there was a span of 13 bases. The CDR3 has 15 residues. CDR1 and CDR2 (germline): SGHRS, YFSETQ. DNA of the CDR3: TGCGCCAGCAGCCTGAGTGGGGTTGGCAATCAGCCCCAGCATTTT. Its translation is CASSLSGVGNQPQHF. The full variable domain, in which reference TRBV5-1 and TRBJ1-5 provide the parts outside the CDR3, is KAGVTQTPRYLIKTRGQQVTLSCSPISGHRSVSWYQQTPGQGLQFLFEYFSETQRNKGNFPGRFSGRQFSNSRSEMNVSTLELGDSALYLCASSLSGVGNQPQHFGDGTRLSIL.

To note about this clone: Germline and junction disagree at one end, which may indicate a read error. The chain recombines TRBV11-2 with TRBJ2-5; D gene unclear. CDR1 is SGHAT, CDR2 FQNNGV, per germline. The length of the CDR3 is 12 residues. The CDR3 here is CASSLDQETQYF. CDR3 bases: TGTGCCAGCAGCCTAGACCAAGAGACCCAGTACTTC.

The chain has TRBV18 and TRBJ2-5, with 8 bases that match TRBD2. The germline V gene has CDR1 KGHSH and CDR2 LQKENI. V shed 0 bases, J shed 2 bases, and the junction held 2 bases outside the gene matches. The CDR3 runs to 15 residues. The CDR3 reads CASSPPAGGQETQYF. The DNA of the CDR3 is TGTGCCAGCTCACCACCCGCGGGGGGACAAGAGACCCAGTACTTC.

This rearrangement joins TRBV6-5 to TRBJ2-7; 8 bases are shared with TRBD1. This CDR3 is 14 amino acids long. In germline, CDR1 is MNHEY, CDR2 SVGAGI. Trimming removed 6 bases from V and 0 bases from J; junction bases left unmatched: 4. This CDR3 reads CASRKTGDSYEQYF. CDR3 sequence (DNA): TGTGCCAGCAGAAAGACAGGGGACTCCTACGAGCAGTACTTC.

V gene TRBV5-4 combines with J gene TRBJ2-1, with D unresolved. The V gene's germline CDR1 is SGHNT and CDR2 YYREEE (reference sequence). The CDR3 spans 14 residues. Trimming cost V 3 bases and J 6 bases, with 13 bases left between them. CDR3 sequence (DNA): TGTGCCAGCAGCTCGTCGGCTCCCCTCAATGAGCAGTTCTTC. Its protein is CASSSSAPLNEQFF.

This clone was seen only a few times. The chain has TRBV15 and TRBJ1-2; D gene uncertain. CDR3 length: 17 residues. Trimming cost V 5 bases and J 6 bases, with 25 bases left between them. Per the germline V gene, CDR1 is LNHNV and CDR2 is YYDKDF (reference sequence). The CDR3 bases are TGTGCCACCAGCCCAGACTTCACGAGTTTCACTAGGAATGGCTACACCTTC. This sequence encodes CATSPDFTSFTRNGYTF.

The gene calls are TRBV10-3 and TRBJ1-2, with unresolved D. The CDR3 is made up of 11 amino acids. The germline V and J ends were trimmed by 6 bases and 6 bases, with 8 bases remaining between them. Looked up from germline, CDR1 is ENHRY and CDR2 is SYGVKD. DNA for the CDR3: TGTGCCATCAGCGACACCGATGGCTACACCTTC. Its translation: CAISDTDGYTF.